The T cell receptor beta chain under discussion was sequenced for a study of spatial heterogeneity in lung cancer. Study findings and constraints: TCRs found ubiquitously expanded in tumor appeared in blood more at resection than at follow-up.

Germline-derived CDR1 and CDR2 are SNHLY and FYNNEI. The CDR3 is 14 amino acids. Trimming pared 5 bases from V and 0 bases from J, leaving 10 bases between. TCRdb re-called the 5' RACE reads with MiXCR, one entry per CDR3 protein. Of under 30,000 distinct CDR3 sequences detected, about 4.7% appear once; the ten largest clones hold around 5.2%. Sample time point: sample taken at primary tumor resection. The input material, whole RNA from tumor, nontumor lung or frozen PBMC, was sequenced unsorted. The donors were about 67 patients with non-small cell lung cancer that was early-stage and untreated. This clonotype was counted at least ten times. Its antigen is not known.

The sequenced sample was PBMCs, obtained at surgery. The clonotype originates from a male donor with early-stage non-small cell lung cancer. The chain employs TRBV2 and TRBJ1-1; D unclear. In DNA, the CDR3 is TGTGCCAGCAGTCCCCCTGAGATGAACACTGAAGCTTTCTTT. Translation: CASSPPEMNTEAFF.